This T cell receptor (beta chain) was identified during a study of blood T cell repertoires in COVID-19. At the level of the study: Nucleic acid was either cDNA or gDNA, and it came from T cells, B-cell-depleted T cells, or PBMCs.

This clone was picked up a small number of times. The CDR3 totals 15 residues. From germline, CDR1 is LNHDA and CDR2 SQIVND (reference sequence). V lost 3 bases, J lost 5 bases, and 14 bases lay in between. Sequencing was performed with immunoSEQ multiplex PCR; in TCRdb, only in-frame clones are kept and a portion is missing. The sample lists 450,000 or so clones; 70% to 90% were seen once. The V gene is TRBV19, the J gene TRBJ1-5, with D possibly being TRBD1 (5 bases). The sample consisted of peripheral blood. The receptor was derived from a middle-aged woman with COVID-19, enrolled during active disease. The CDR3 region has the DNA TGTGCCAGTAGTATCTGGGGGGTGGGCGATCAGCCCCAGCATTTT. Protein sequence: CASSIWGVGDQPQHF.